Each of the 9 T cell receptor beta chains below was sequenced from the same sample in a study of cytomegalovirus exposure and HLA in healthy donors. Use of 60 Vbeta and 13 Jbeta primers characterized the PCR. Only in-frame clones appear in the TCRdb table, and some are missing; sequencing was by immunoSEQ multiplex PCR. The sample lists around 130,000 clones, about 81% occurring once. Sequencing used PBMCs. Receptors were obtained from a middle-aged man in good health and CMV-seronegative.

This chain uses TRBV29-1 with TRBJ2-1, with a tentative D call TRBD2 (6 bases). Looked up from germline, CDR1 is SQVTM and CDR2 is ANQGSEA. This CDR3 contains 12 residues. Trimming took off 7 bases at V and 7 bases at J, with 14 bases between the two ends. CDR3 in DNA: TGCAGCGGCGGGGCCGCGGGGAATGAGCAGTTCTTC. Amino acids: CSGGAAGNEQFF.

This sequence joins TRBV9 and TRBJ2-3; TRBD2 might be the D (6 bases). Trimming cost V 3 bases and J 1 base, with 12 bases left between them. The length of the CDR3 is 15 residues. The germline V gene has CDR1 SGDLS and CDR2 YYNGEE. In nucleotides, the CDR3 is TGTGCCAGCAGCGAGACCTGGGGGGGCACAGATACGCAGTATTTT. Translating gives CASSETWGGTDTQYF.

The genes are TRBV18 and TRBJ2-3; TRBD1 matches 9 bases. V trimming: 4 bases; J trimming: 3 bases; junction bases outside the gene matches: 8. Germline V lookup: CDR1 KGHSH, CDR2 LQKENI. The CDR3 has 16 amino acids. CDR3 nucleotide sequence: TGTGCCAGCTCACAAACCGGGACAGGGCGGACAGATACGCAGTATTTT. This translates into CASSQTGTGRTDTQYF.

This clone was detected a few times. The J gene is TRBJ1-4, the V gene TRBV7-9; no definite D call. CDR1 is SEHNR, CDR2 FQNEAQ, per germline (reference sequence). This CDR3 spans 13 amino acids. The V end was cut by 2 bases, the J end by 6 bases, with 7 bases between. The CDR3 loop reads CASSLYSYEKLFF. Written as DNA, the CDR3 is TGTGCCAGCAGCTTATACAGTTATGAAAAACTGTTTTTT.

The chain carries TRBV5-1 and TRBJ2-4; a weak D match, TRBD2 (6 bases). Trimming stripped 7 bases from V and 8 bases from J, with 16 bases between. Germline V gene data show CDR1 as SGHRS and CDR2 as YFSETQ. The CDR3 covers 13 residues. CDR3 protein: CASGVWDSDIQYF. CDR3 bases: TGCGCCAGCGGAGTTTGGGACTCAGACATTCAGTACTTC.

This clone was seen just once. The chain joins TRBV21-1 to TRBJ1-6. TRBV21-1 is a listed pseudogene. CDR3 length equals 12 residues. The CDR3 loop reads CASSPSRGRIHF. The CDR3 nucleotides read TGTGCCAGCAGCCCTAGCAGAGGCCGAATCCACTTT.

J is TRBJ2-5 and V is TRBV9; TRBD2 aligns across 7 bases. The length of the CDR3 is 15 residues. Trimming took 4 bases from V and 2 from J; bases not matched to a gene: 8. Looked up from germline, CDR1 is SGDLS and CDR2 is YYNGEE. Here the CDR3 DNA reads TGTGCCAGCAGCCCCCCCCGGCGGGGGCAAGAGACCCAGTACTTC. Its translation is CASSPPRRGQETQYF.

The rearrangement uses TRBV30 and TRBJ1-2; maybe TRBD1 (6 bases). The CDR3 loop spans 13 amino acids. Germline lookup yields CDR1 GTSNPN and CDR2 SVGIG (reference sequence). V gave up 6 bases and J gave up 0 bases, with 11 bases separating them. CDR3 residues: CACRGKANYGYTF. The CDR3, as DNA: TGTGCCTGTAGGGGGAAAGCTAACTATGGCTACACCTTC.

The rearrangement uses TRBV19 and TRBJ2-7; no clear D gene. The CDR3 length is 12 residues. The germline gives CDR1 LNHDA, CDR2 SQIVND (reference sequence). V dropped 3 bases and J dropped 6 bases, with 9 bases sitting between them. CDR3 amino acids: CASSIGEAEQYF. In DNA form, the CDR3 reads TGTGCCAGTAGTATCGGAGAGGCCGAGCAGTACTTC.